The entry below gives a single TCR beta chain sequence along with its context. The target antigen is unknown. The PCR ran on 60 Vbeta and 13 Jbeta primers. Profiling relied on immunoSEQ multiplex PCR, and the TCRdb table lists in-frame clones only, not all of them. Of roughly 130,000 clones detected, roughly four fifths appear once; the ten largest clones hold under 6%. The CDR3 covers 14 residues. V trimming: 4 bases; J trimming: 5 bases; junction bases outside the gene matches: 3. The germline V gene encodes CDR1 MGHRA and CDR2 YSYEKL. These data come from a study of cytomegalovirus exposure and HLA in healthy donors. General study points: TCR beta V- and J-gene trimming, according to a later analysis, was linked to a missense DCLRE1C variant. An ancestry cluster, one associated with Asian ancestry, reportedly showed fewer N-insertions than the 666-donor mean in a later analysis.

The V and J genes are TRBV4-1 and TRBJ1-1, with TRBD1 matching over 11 bases. The source of this sequence is a woman in her forties in good health and CMV-seropositive. The sample taken for sequencing was PBMCs. The CDR3 sequence is CASSRTGGGTEAFF. The CDR3 DNA follows: TGCGCCAGCAGCCGGACAGGGGGCGGAACTGAAGCTTTCTTT.